This T cell receptor beta chain was documented in a study of blood T cells in healthy people across ages. Primed by a sample-barcoded 5' primer and a J-beta primer mix, a second PCR proceeded for roughly 6 to 12 cycles. TCRdb re-called the 5' RACE reads through MiXCR, storing one row per CDR3 protein. The data contain some 1.5 million distinct CDR3 sequences, approximately 30% of them seen just once; the ten biggest clones take up 7.7%. This clonotype was counted at least ten times. Sequences were obtained from blood. This clonotype originated in a woman in her 30s in good health.

The CDR3 region is CASSVPGQAKYEQYF. The CDR3 bases are TGCGCCAGCAGTGTGCCGGGACAGGCAAAATACGAGCAGTACTTC. The gene calls are TRBV10-2 and TRBJ2-7, with 8 bases lining up with TRBD1. V gave up 4 bases and J gave up 4 bases; unmatched junction bases: 9. The CDR3 has 15 residues. Germline-derived CDR1 and CDR2 are WSHSY and SAAADI.